What follows describes a single T cell receptor (beta chain). In the study's own analysis: The authors estimated nucleated cell counts from reference gene primer amplification. Clones were read by immunoSEQ multiplex PCR, and TCRdb kept only the in-frame ones, dropping some. V and J calls and clone size are given by that table; D and trimming were obtained from the DNA. The sample yields roughly 92,000 clones, roughly 88% seen once. The entry originates in a study of blood T cell repertoires in COVID-19. Study summary: Acute-phase and convalescent COVID-19 samples originated in the United States, Italy and Spain. PBMCs, B-cell-depleted T cells, or T cells provided the cDNA or gDNA that made up the material.

Material for sequencing was peripheral blood. The TCR originated in a woman of 80 years or more with active or convalescent COVID-19.

Written as DNA, the CDR3 is TGTGCCAGCAGTGGAGGAGGGAGGGTTGGGGAGACCCAGTACTTC. It encodes CASSGGGRVGETQYF. The gene calls are TRBV2 and TRBJ2-5; 7 bases are shared with TRBD2. Germline V gives CDR1 SNHLY, CDR2 FYNNEI. The CDR3 extends over 15 amino acids. Trimming removed 4 bases from V and 5 bases from J; junction bases left unmatched: 10.